Below are 13 T cell receptor beta chains sequenced from a single sample in a study of shared clonotypes between healthy human individuals. Only in-frame clones appear in the TCRdb table, and some are missing; sequencing was by immunoSEQ multiplex PCR. Of a few hundred thousand clones in the sample, roughly 95% were seen once. CD45RO-negative CD8 cells positively selected for CCR7 made up the naive population, which excluded terminally differentiated effector memory CD45RA+ cells. The sample taken for sequencing was naive CD8+ T cells sorted from blood. These receptors all stem from a woman in her 30s in good health.

In this sample, this clone turned up a few times. V and J are TRBV7-9 and TRBJ1-5, with a tentative D call TRBD1 (6 bases). The CDR3 runs 12 residues. Germline assignment: CDR1 SEHNR and CDR2 FQNEAQ (reference sequence). The germline V and J ends were trimmed by 7 bases and 3 bases, with 7 bases remaining between them. For the CDR3, the DNA is TGTGCCAGCAACAGGGACAATCAGCCCCAGCATTTT. It yields the protein CASNRDNQPQHF.

V and J are TRBV6-1 and TRBJ1-2; D is unresolved. This CDR3 comprises 10 residues. The germline gives CDR1 MNHNS, CDR2 SASEGT. The germline V and J ends were trimmed by 6 bases and 3 bases, with 2 bases remaining between them. CDR3 region: CASRDYGYTF. The DNA of the CDR3 is TGTGCCAGCAGGGACTATGGCTACACCTTC.

The rearrangement links TRBV29-1 to TRBJ1-1; D unresolved. Germline CDR1 and CDR2: SQVTM and ANQGSEA. Trimming removed 8 bases from V and 2 bases from J, with 3 bases in between. The CDR3 is 9 residues long. The CDR3 protein is CSINTEAFF. The CDR3 DNA sequence: TGCAGCATAAACACTGAAGCTTTCTTT.

The chain joins TRBV4-1 to TRBJ2-7; D may be TRBD1 (5 bases). The CDR3 length is 14 residues. Trimming left V 1 base short and J 3 bases short, with 10 bases between. Germline CDR1 MGHRA, CDR2 YSYEKL. In DNA, the CDR3 is TGCGCCAGCAGCCAAGCTTGGGGCAACTACGAGCAGTACTTC. Amino acid sequence: CASSQAWGNYEQYF.

The chain employs TRBV30 and TRBJ2-3; D gene unclear. The V and J ends lost 5 bases and 1 base respectively, with 13 bases between them. The V gene's germline CDR1 is GTSNPN and CDR2 SVGIG (reference sequence). The CDR3 has 14 amino acids. CDR3 bases: TGTGCCTGGGGATTAGCCTCCGGCACAGATACGCAGTATTTT. It encodes CAWGLASGTDTQYF.

V is TRBV28 and J is TRBJ2-3; no clear D. Germline CDR1 and CDR2: MDHEN and SYDVKM. This CDR3 has 14 residues. Trimming pared 3 bases from V and 2 bases from J, leaving 9 bases between. DNA of the CDR3: TGTGCCAGCAGTTTGGAACAGCTCACAGATACGCAGTATTTT. Protein sequence: CASSLEQLTDTQYF.

J is TRBJ1-5 and V is TRBV6-5; D remains unclear. The CDR3 totals 14 residues. V was clipped by 5 bases and J by 0 bases, with 8 bases between them. Germline V gene lookup returns CDR1 MNHEY and CDR2 SVGAGI. CDR3 protein: CASSGLYSNQPQHF. CDR3 coding DNA: TGTGCCAGCAGTGGCCTTTATAGCAATCAGCCCCAGCATTTT.

The chain carries TRBV10-2 and TRBJ1-5; tentative D call: TRBD1 (5 bases). The V gene lost 8 bases and the J gene lost 0 bases, with 11 bases spanning the gap. Germline V CDR1 and CDR2: WSHSY, SAAADI. This CDR3 has 14 residues. The CDR3 region has the DNA TGCGCCAGCGGGGGGACCTTTAGCAATCAGCCCCAGCATTTT. As protein: CASGGTFSNQPQHF.

The chain uses TRBV30 and TRBJ1-5; maybe TRBD1 (5 bases). The V gene's germline CDR1 is GTSNPN and CDR2 SVGIG (reference sequence). Trimming stripped 0 bases from V and 6 bases from J, with 15 bases between. The CDR3 spans 15 residues. The CDR3 here is CAWSVGVGVGQPQHF. The CDR3 DNA sequence: TGTGCCTGGAGTGTAGGGGTAGGGGTCGGTCAGCCCCAGCATTTT.

This clone was seen just once. The CDR3 DNA reads TGTGCCAGCAGCCACCCGGGTAACTACGAGCAGTACTTC. Protein product: CASSHPGNYEQYF. The chain recombines TRBV14 with TRBJ2-7; D not certain. Between the trimmed V and J ends, which lost 3 bases and 3 bases, there was a span of 9 bases. This CDR3 is 13 amino acids long. Germline V CDR1 and CDR2: SGHDN, FVKESK.

The rearrangement uses TRBV6-1 and TRBJ2-2, with D possibly being TRBD1 or TRBD2 (5 bases each). Trimming shortened V by 8 bases and J by 6 bases, and 16 bases separated the two germline ends. CDR1 and CDR2 from the germline V gene are MNHNS and SASEGT. The CDR3 has 14 residues. In DNA form, the CDR3 reads TGTGCCAGCCTGGGACCCGGTTTTCCCGGGGAGCTGTTTTTT. The encoded protein is CASLGPGFPGELFF.

V is TRBV2 and J is TRBJ2-2; D might be TRBD1 (5 bases). CDR1 is SNHLY, CDR2 FYNNEI, per germline. Trimming left V 8 bases short and J 1 base short, with 14 bases between. This CDR3 comprises 15 residues. The chain's CDR3 is CASGEGVLNTGELFF. The CDR3 DNA reads as TGTGCCAGCGGGGAAGGGGTCCTGAACACCGGGGAGCTGTTTTTT.

The chain uses TRBV27 and TRBJ1-1, with no clear D. V was clipped by 2 bases and J by 5 bases, with 9 bases between them. This CDR3 spans 13 amino acids. Germline CDR1 and CDR2: MNHEY and SMNVEV (reference sequence). The CDR3 nucleotides are TGTGCCAGCAGTTTAGCGATGGGGACTGAAGCTTTCTTT. Encoded protein: CASSLAMGTEAFF.